This T cell receptor beta chain was retrieved from a study of graft-versus-host responses after intestinal transplantation. In germline, CDR1 is LGHNT, CDR2 FRNRAP. The CDR3 loop spans 15 amino acids. V dropped 1 base and J dropped 2 bases, with 11 bases sitting between them. A remark on this clone: Its antigen is currently unknown.

Generated by immunoSEQ multiplex PCR, the TCRdb table keeps only in-frame clones and is missing some. This table has 50,000 to 75,000 clones, 85% to 95% appearing once. Sequenced material: unstimulated CD4+ T cells sorted from spleen or lymph node cells, taken before transplant. The receptor's source is a human donor who was the organ donor for an intestinal transplant. V usage is TRBV12-5 and J usage is TRBJ1-2; a weak D match, TRBD1 (5 bases). The CDR3 sequence is CASGLDTGMNYGYTF. The CDR3 nucleotides are TGTGCTAGTGGTTTGGATACAGGAATGAACTATGGCTACACCTTC.